Below, 3 T cell receptor beta chains from the same sample are listed, as sequenced in a study of cytomegalovirus exposure and HLA in healthy donors. 60 Vbeta and 13 Jbeta primers were used in PCR. The data were produced by immunoSEQ multiplex PCR, yet TCRdb's version contains in-frame clones alone and is incomplete. In the table there are over 100,000 clones, approximately 74% of which are singletons. Sequencing was performed on PBMCs. The receptors stem from a male donor in good health and CMV-seronegative.

This clone was recorded a few times. The genes are TRBV5-1 and TRBJ2-5; possible D gene TRBD2, 6 bases. The CDR3 spans 14 residues. Germline V gives CDR1 SGHRS, CDR2 YFSETQ. The V and J ends lost 2 bases and 5 bases respectively, with 13 bases between them. This CDR3 reads CASSFQAGGETQYF. The CDR3 DNA sequence: TGCGCCAGCAGCTTTCAAGCGGGTGGTGAGACCCAGTACTTC. The full variable domain, in which reference TRBV5-1 and TRBJ2-5 provide the parts outside the CDR3, is KAGVTQTPRYLIKTRGQQVTLSCSPISGHRSVSWYQQTPGQGLQFLFEYFSETQRNKGNFPGRFSGRQFSNSRSEMNVSTLELGDSALYLCASSFQAGGETQYFGPGTRLLVL.

This chain uses TRBV5-4 with TRBJ2-4; 11 bases are a match to TRBD1. The CDR3 is made up of 16 amino acids. V shed 2 bases, J shed 3 bases, and the junction held 4 bases outside the gene matches. Germline CDR1 is SGHNT and CDR2 is YYREEE (reference sequence). The CDR3 loop reads CASSFRTGGLKNIQYF. CDR3 nucleotides: TGTGCCAGCAGCTTCCGGACAGGGGGCCTCAAAAACATTCAGTACTTC.

The sample holds one count of this clone. At one of its ends the junction is not consistent with the germline gene, which may arise from a read error. The chain is built from TRBV7-3 and TRBJ1-2; no reliable D call. The CDR3 is made up of 15 amino acids. CDR1 and CDR2 (germline): SGHTA, FQGTGA. The CDR3 sequence: CASSFGPGSNCGYTF. The CDR3 nucleotides read TGTGCCAGCAGCTTTGGCCCGGGTTCTAACTGTGGCTACACCTTC.